This TCR beta chain comes out of a study of regulatory T cells in long-lasting Graves disease. Sequencing libraries for TCR beta were prepared with iRepertoire HTBI primers and Arm-PCR of CDR3 regions. As processed by the authors: Looking across samples, the authors found under 75 TRBV and 13 to 15 TRBJ segments. In TCRdb, the multiplex PCR reads were re-called with MiXCR into one record per CDR3 protein. The V and J calls here are based on TCRdb, not the publication. The repertoire holds roughly 430,000 distinct CDR3 sequences, 15% to 20% seen once, with around 11% in the top ten. Study-wide results and limits: Peripheral blood alone, not thyroid tissue, underwent study.

This clonotype has ten or more counts. Its antigen is not identified. This sample's time point: newly diagnosed GD, antithyroid drugs for less than 3 months. The TCR library was made from RNA that had been extracted from PBMCs in TRIzol. EDTA tubes were used for drawing around 8.2 milliliters of peripheral blood. The germline V gene has CDR1 SGHRS and CDR2 YFSETQ. CDR3 length: 14 amino acids. V lost 1 base and J 0 bases, leaving 8 bases between the germline ends. This sample was also put to use in a study of T cells in Graves' hyperthyroidism and ophthalmopathy.

The sequence derives from a woman aged 30 to 39 with Graves disease. The V gene is TRBV5-1, the J gene TRBJ2-7; D unresolved. The sample consisted of peripheral blood mononuclear cells (PBMCs), taken at new diagnosis, from a patient treated with antithyroid drugs. The CDR3 reads CASSLPTSSYEQYF. The CDR3 region has the DNA TGCGCCAGCAGCTTGCCGACAAGCTCCTACGAGCAGTACTTC.